Listed below are T cell receptor beta chains from one sample, sequenced in a study of CD8+ T cells in alopecia areata. Assay used: immunoSEQ multiplex PCR; TCRdb lists only in-frame clones, some missing. The table records under 300,000 clones, about 60% of them present only once. The sequenced sample was CD4+ T cells sorted from blood, obtained between weeks 51 and 54, from a patient treated with tofacitinib. Receptor source: a human donor with alopecia areata. CDR3s leave out the opening cysteine and the closing phenylalanine or tryptophan.

v_call: TRBV27; j_call: TRBJ2-2; cdr3_aa: ASRPKSTGGDPGELF
v_call: TRBV4-1; j_call: TRBJ2-7; cdr3_aa: ASSQDSGHYEQY
v_call: TRBV10-3; j_call: TRBJ1-4; cdr3_aa: AIRDRDSTNEKLF
v_call: TRBV7-2; j_call: TRBJ2-7; cdr3_aa: ASSLTRAYEQY
v_call: TRBV4-2; j_call: TRBJ2-5; cdr3_aa: ASSQGQGGETQY
v_call: TRBV30; j_call: TRBJ2-3; cdr3_aa: AWSILGDTQY
v_call: TRBV27; j_call: TRBJ2-3; cdr3_aa: ASRLLAGDPTDTQY
v_call: TRBV4-2; j_call: TRBJ2-2; cdr3_aa: ASSQVTGAPNTGELF
v_call: TRBV4-3; j_call: TRBJ2-3; cdr3_aa: ASSQEIRDDTQY
v_call: TRBV2; j_call: TRBJ1-4; cdr3_aa: ACSRTGNEKLF
v_call: TRBV7-8; j_call: TRBJ2-5; cdr3_aa: ASSPNVGEETQY
v_call: TRBV30; j_call: TRBJ1-4; cdr3_aa: AWSVPTTRLEKLF
v_call: TRBV29-1; j_call: TRBJ1-2; cdr3_aa: SVLRGSNYGYT
v_call: TRBV7-2; j_call: TRBJ2-1; cdr3_aa: ASSLSTGVNEQF
v_call: TRBV29-1; j_call: TRBJ2-7; cdr3_aa: SGGNSYEQY
v_call: TRBV2; j_call: TRBJ2-2; cdr3_aa: ASSEHTGLMNTGELF
v_call: TRBV23-1; j_call: TRBJ2-7; cdr3_aa: ASSQVHRVEQY
v_call: TRBV29-1; j_call: TRBJ1-1; cdr3_aa: SVVRDRGPPEAF
v_call: TRBV14; j_call: TRBJ1-1; cdr3_aa: ASSQDRNTEAF
v_call: TRBV4-1; j_call: TRBJ1-1; cdr3_aa: ASSQVGVPEAF
v_call: TRBV7-3; j_call: TRBJ2-2; cdr3_aa: ASSLGAGELF
v_call: TRBV7-2; j_call: TRBJ2-5; cdr3_aa: ASRLQGTVKTQY
v_call: TRBV29-1; j_call: TRBJ1-2; cdr3_aa: SVARQGNYGYT
v_call: TRBV30; j_call: TRBJ1-3; cdr3_aa: AWSVAYGNTIY
v_call: TRBV4-1; j_call: TRBJ2-3; cdr3_aa: ASSQPTSGGAADTQY
v_call: TRBV9; j_call: TRBJ2-7; cdr3_aa: ASSPNRVSSYEQY
v_call: TRBV29-1; j_call: TRBJ1-6; cdr3_aa: SAGGPNSPLH
v_call: TRBV2; j_call: TRBJ2-3; cdr3_aa: ASGSLTYTQY
v_call: TRBV25-1; j_call: TRBJ2-7; cdr3_aa: ASSEGGAYEQY
v_call: TRBV4-1; j_call: TRBJ1-1; cdr3_aa: ASSQPGANTEAF
v_call: TRBV29-1; j_call: TRBJ1-2; cdr3_aa: SAVARDNNYGYT
v_call: TRBV5-1; j_call: TRBJ2-1; cdr3_aa: ASSLGPGTNEQF
v_call: TRBV15; j_call: TRBJ2-1; cdr3_aa: ATSRDRDGYNEQF
v_call: TRBV29-1; j_call: TRBJ2-3; cdr3_aa: SVEGPGASTDTQY
v_call: TRBV7-3; j_call: TRBJ2-5; cdr3_aa: ASSLTFQQGETQY
v_call: TRBV30; j_call: TRBJ2-7; cdr3_aa: AWSVGIYEQY
v_call: TRBV9; j_call: TRBJ2-1; cdr3_aa: ASSGGPAGPYNEQF
v_call: TRBV29-1; j_call: TRBJ2-5; cdr3_aa: SVAPSQETQY
v_call: TRBV25-1; j_call: TRBJ1-6; cdr3_aa: ASSDTGPPLH
v_call: TRBV9; j_call: TRBJ2-3; cdr3_aa: ASSVPTTDTQY
v_call: TRBV13; j_call: TRBJ1-5; cdr3_aa: ASSFGVNQPQH
v_call: TRBV9; j_call: TRBJ1-3; cdr3_aa: ASRRTGGNTIY
v_call: TRBV15; j_call: TRBJ2-3; cdr3_aa: ATSTTGPHTDTQY
v_call: TRBV5-4; j_call: TRBJ1-1; cdr3_aa: ASRQGQNTEAF